These 27 T cell receptor beta chains were all obtained from the same sample, sequenced in a study of blood T cells in healthy people across ages. Combining a sample-barcoded 5' primer with a J-beta primer mix, a second PCR ran for roughly 6 to 12 cycles. In TCRdb, the 5' RACE reads were re-called with MiXCR into one record per CDR3 protein. The repertoire holds about 2 million distinct CDR3 sequences, with about 50% as singletons. Sequenced material: blood. These receptors originate from a woman between 35 and 50 years old in good health.

The chain uses TRBV5-5 and TRBJ1-2; 8 bases are shared with TRBD1. Germline V gene data show CDR1 as SGHKS and CDR2 as YYEKEE (reference sequence). This CDR3 contains 14 residues. The J segment lost 6 bases and the V segment lost 4 bases, leaving 8 bases of the junction unmatched. The DNA of the CDR3 is TGTGCCAGCAGCCCGGACAGGGCTAAGGATGGCTACACCTTC. As protein: CASSPDRAKDGYTF.

V gene TRBV6-2 or TRBV6-3 combines with J gene TRBJ2-1; D might be TRBD1 (6 bases). V shed 5 bases and J shed 5 bases, with 16 bases lying between them. Per germline, CDR1 MNHEY and CDR2 SVGEGT. This CDR3 region has 15 residues. The CDR3 sequence: CASSADRRENNEQFF. As DNA, the CDR3 is TGTGCCAGCAGTGCTGACAGGCGCGAAAACAATGAGCAGTTCTTC.

This chain uses TRBV6-2 or TRBV6-3 with TRBJ2-1, with 7 bases aligning to TRBD1. In germline, CDR1 is MNHEY, CDR2 SVGEGT. This CDR3 has 21 amino acids. V was pared by 0 bases and J by 4 bases, with 21 bases of the junction left unmatched. The CDR3, as DNA: TGTGCCAGCAGTTACTCTCTCAGCTGGACAGGCCGATCTCCCAATTACAATGAGCAGTTCTTC. Translating it yields CASSYSLSWTGRSPNYNEQFF.

This clonotype came up a few times. The chain carries TRBV7-8 and TRBJ1-2; D uncertain. The length of the CDR3 is 16 residues. Germline assignment: CDR1 SGHVS and CDR2 FQNEAQ. With 1 base removed from V and 0 bases from J, the gap between germline ends came to 12 bases. CDR3 sequence: CASSLDGLSANYGYTF. The CDR3 nucleotides are TGTGCCAGCAGCTTAGACGGACTATCAGCTAACTATGGCTACACCTTC.

In its sample, this clonotype was seen once. The rearrangement joins TRBV24-1 to TRBJ1-5; TRBD1 aligns across 8 bases. Per germline, CDR1 KGHDR and CDR2 SFDVKD. This CDR3 is built from 14 residues. V lost 4 bases to trimming and J lost 6 bases; unmatched junction nucleotides: 4. The CDR3: CATSERDRLQPQHF. DNA of the CDR3: TGTGCCACCAGTGAACGGGACAGGCTTCAGCCCCAGCATTTT.

Of note for this clonotype: One base away lies a much larger clone, so this may be a sequencing read error. The CDR3 is CSATQGADTQYF. CDR3 coding DNA: TGCAGTGCTACCCAGGGGGCAGATACGCAGTATTTT. The V gene is TRBV20-1, the J gene TRBJ2-3; the match to TRBD1 covers 7 bases. Germline lookup yields CDR1 DFQATT and CDR2 SNEGSKA (reference sequence). The junction had 2 bases not matched to a gene; V was cut back by 4 bases and J by 4 bases. The CDR3 totals 12 residues.

The genes are TRBV29-1 and TRBJ2-1; D possibly matches TRBD1 or TRBD2 (6 bases each). There are 16 residues in the CDR3. Germline V gene sequence: CDR1 SQVTM, CDR2 ANQGSEA. The V end lost 2 bases, the J end lost 4 bases, and 18 bases lay between the germline ends. CDR3 residues: CSVEMVGGSRYNEQFF. The CDR3 nucleotides read TGCAGCGTTGAAATGGTGGGGGGCTCCCGATACAATGAGCAGTTCTTC.

The chain links TRBV6-6 to TRBJ2-5, with D tentatively TRBD1 (5 bases). Matching the DNA end better, TRBJ2-7 makes the J call doubtful. CDR1 is MNHNY and CDR2 is SVGAGI in the germline V gene (reference sequence). This CDR3 is 13 amino acids long. The CDR3 reads CATAPTDFYEQYF. The CDR3 DNA reads as TGTGCCACAGCCCCGACAGACTTCTACGAGCAGTACTTC.

There are a few counts of this clonotype. The CDR3 is CASSPMTGTANYGYTF. CDR3 nucleotide sequence: TGCGCCAGCAGCCCAATGACCGGGACAGCTAACTATGGCTACACCTTC. The rearrangement uses TRBV4-1 and TRBJ1-2; 7 positions match TRBD1. The CDR3 has 16 residues. V was clipped by 4 bases and J by 0 bases; unmatched bases: 8. Germline CDR1 is MGHRA and CDR2 is YSYEKL.

The V call is TRBV20-1, the J call TRBJ2-1; 8 positions agree with TRBD2. CDR1 DFQATT and CDR2 SNEGSKA come from the germline V gene (reference sequence). Trimming at V came to 1 base and at J to 5 bases, leaving 13 bases not matched to a gene. This CDR3 has 17 residues. The CDR3 protein is CSARVPPSGGRDNEQFF. CDR3 DNA: TGCAGTGCTAGAGTCCCCCCAAGCGGGGGAAGGGACAATGAGCAGTTCTTC.

V gene TRBV20-1 combines with J gene TRBJ2-4, with 10 nucleotides matching TRBD2. The J call is doubtful: the DNA matches TRBJ2-5 better. In germline, CDR1 is DFQATT, CDR2 SNEGSKA (reference sequence). This CDR3 has 17 amino acids. The CDR3 sequence is CSTTGASGGPYQETQYF. DNA for the CDR3: TGCAGTACTACGGGGGCTAGCGGGGGCCCGTACCAAGAGACCCAGTACTTC.

The J gene is TRBJ1-5, the V gene TRBV28; the D gene is possibly TRBD1 (6 bases). There are 15 residues in the CDR3. CDR1 and CDR2 from the germline V gene are MDHEN and SYDVKM. The V end lost 7 bases, the J end lost 7 bases, and 20 bases lay between the germline ends. CDR3 DNA sequence: TGTGCCAGCACCTTCCGGGACAAAAGGGTCCAGCCCCAGCATTTT. Protein sequence: CASTFRDKRVQPQHF.

The chain joins TRBV4-3 to TRBJ2-7; D gene uncertain. V gave up 4 bases and J gave up 6 bases, with 19 bases separating them. Per the germline V gene, CDR1 is LGHNA and CDR2 is YSLEER. This CDR3 has 15 amino acids. In DNA form, the CDR3 reads TGCGCCAGCAGCCCCATGGGGTGGGAATCTACCGAGCAGTACTTC. Protein: CASSPMGWESTEQYF.

The chain joins TRBV2 to TRBJ2-7, with 8 nucleotides matching TRBD2. The CDR3 is made up of 15 amino acids. Germline values: CDR1 SNHLY, CDR2 FYNNEI. Trimming removed 10 bases from V and 3 bases from J; junction bases left unmatched: 14. The CDR3 protein is CATQKENSGVYEQYF. The DNA for the CDR3 is TGTGCCACCCAAAAAGAGAATAGCGGGGTCTACGAGCAGTACTTC.

This clonotype was found a few times. This chain links TRBV29-1 with TRBJ2-2, with TRBD1 identical over 8 bases. V was clipped by 6 bases and J by 6 bases; unmatched bases: 3. The CDR3 loop spans 12 amino acids. Germline V CDR1 and CDR2: SQVTM, ANQGSEA. CDR3 in amino acids: CSVRQGPGELFF. The DNA of the CDR3 is TGCAGCGTGAGACAGGGGCCCGGGGAGCTGTTTTTT.

The chain joins TRBV6-5 to TRBJ1-2, with TRBD1 matching over 7 bases. The CDR3 loop spans 13 amino acids. Germline CDR1 and CDR2: MNHEY and SVGAGI. V dropped 6 bases and J dropped 4; count of bases not matched to a gene: 5. The CDR3 sequence is CASRHPGGYGYTF. In DNA, the CDR3 is TGTGCCAGCAGACACCCAGGGGGCTATGGCTACACCTTC.

The genes are TRBV10-3 and TRBJ2-7, with 9 nucleotides matching TRBD1. V shed 5 bases, J shed 3 bases, and the junction held 2 bases outside the gene matches. Germline CDR1 ENHRY, CDR2 SYGVKD. The CDR3 spans 13 residues. CDR3 bases: TGTGCCATCAGTCGGGGACAGGGCTACGAGCAGTACTTC. Protein product: CAISRGQGYEQYF.

The sample holds a few counts of this clonotype. CDR3 region: CAISGPGVTGDYGYTF. For the CDR3, the DNA is TGTGCCATCAGTGGGCCAGGGGTGACAGGAGACTATGGCTACACCTTC. The chain uses TRBV10-3 and TRBJ1-2; TRBD1 is a possible D gene (6 bases). The CDR3 has 16 amino acids. V was cut by 4 bases and J by 3 bases, with 18 bases left in between. In germline, CDR1 is ENHRY, CDR2 SYGVKD.

V is TRBV4-1 and J is TRBJ2-7, with 9 positions matching TRBD1. Germline V lookup: CDR1 MGHRA, CDR2 YSYEKL. This CDR3 contains 15 residues. With V trimmed by 5 bases and J by 2 bases, 7 bases remained unmatched. The CDR3 here is CASSDPGTGTYEQYF. In nucleotides, the CDR3 is TGCGCCAGCAGCGATCCCGGGACAGGGACCTACGAGCAGTACTTC.

This clonotype was picked up a small number of times. This rearrangement joins TRBV4-3 to TRBJ2-2; a possible D gene is TRBD1 (5 bases). This CDR3 is built from 16 residues. V was shortened by 3 bases and J by 0 bases, with 11 bases between the two germline ends. CDR1 and CDR2 (germline): LGHNA, YSLEER. The CDR3: CASSQMTAPNTGELFF. For the CDR3, the DNA is TGCGCCAGCAGCCAGATGACAGCACCGAACACCGGGGAGCTGTTTTTT.

The CDR3 protein is CSAKLAGGVNEQFF. The CDR3 bases are TGCAGTGCTAAACTAGCGGGGGGCGTAAATGAGCAGTTCTTC. The rearrangement uses TRBV20-1 and TRBJ2-1; 12 bases align to TRBD2. In germline, CDR1 is DFQATT, CDR2 SNEGSKA (reference sequence). This CDR3 has 14 residues. V gave up 4 bases and J gave up 7 bases; unmatched junction bases: 5.

The V gene is TRBV7-8, the J gene TRBJ1-2; no clear D gene. CDR1 and CDR2 from the germline V gene are SGHVS and FQNEAQ. This CDR3 has 13 amino acids. Trimming removed 2 bases at V and 8 bases at J, with 12 bases between. The CDR3 DNA reads as TGTGCCAGCAGCTTATTCCGGGAATACGGCTACACCTTC. It translates to CASSLFREYGYTF.

This clonotype was detected only a few times. The chain carries TRBV18 and TRBJ2-5; D gene ambiguous. The V gene's germline CDR1 is KGHSH and CDR2 LQKENI. The CDR3 has 14 residues. The V end lost 0 bases, the J end lost 4 bases, and 9 bases lay between the germline ends. The CDR3 sequence: CASSPPGVLETQYF. Here the CDR3 DNA reads TGTGCCAGCTCACCACCCGGAGTGCTAGAGACCCAGTACTTC.

The chain joins TRBV7-9 to TRBJ2-5; D remains ambiguous. CDR3 length: 14 amino acids. Trimming cost V 5 bases and J 2 bases, with 12 bases left between them. The germline V gene encodes CDR1 SEHNR and CDR2 FQNEAQ (reference sequence). The CDR3 region is CASSRRASQETQYF. Here the CDR3 DNA reads TGTGCCAGCAGCCGACGAGCGAGTCAAGAGACCCAGTACTTC.

This clonotype was seen a handful of times. The V call is TRBV7-9, the J call TRBJ2-7, with 13 bases aligning to TRBD2. The V segment lost 5 bases and the J segment 3 bases; nucleotides outside the gene matches: 10. The CDR3 loop spans 17 amino acids. CDR1 and CDR2 from the germline V gene are SEHNR and FQNEAQ (reference sequence). For the CDR3, the DNA is TGTGCCAGCAGCACGACTAGCGGGGGGAACGCGTTCTACGAGCAGTACTTC. Translation: CASSTTSGGNAFYEQYF.

The CDR3 nucleotides are TGTGCCAGCAGCTCCCAACTAGGGAGCAATCAGCCCCAGCATTTT. Protein sequence: CASSSQLGSNQPQHF. The chain uses TRBV7-2 and TRBJ1-5, with D unresolved. This CDR3 comprises 15 residues. V was cut by 4 bases and J by 1 base, with 11 bases left in between. Germline-derived CDR1 and CDR2 are SGHTA and FQGNSA. Full variable domain (outside the CDR3, taken from reference TRBV7-2 and TRBJ1-5): GAGVSQSPSNKVTEKGKDVELRCDPISGHTALYWYRQSLGQGLEFLIYFQGNSAPDKSGLPSDRFSAERTGGSVSTLTIQRTQQEDSAVYLCASSSQLGSNQPQHFGDGTRLSIL.

The chain joins TRBV28 to TRBJ1-2; D is perhaps TRBD1 (6 bases). The ends were cut back, 3 bases at V and 7 bases at J, with 21 bases in the middle. The length of the CDR3 is 16 residues. Per the germline V gene, CDR1 is MDHEN and CDR2 is SYDVKM. Written as DNA, the CDR3 is TGTGCCAGCAGTTTCCTTCCTGGGGGGCTGACAGGTGGCTACACCTTC. This codes for CASSFLPGGLTGGYTF.